This T cell receptor (beta chain) emerged from a study of spatial heterogeneity in lung cancer. Study-wide results and limits: TCRs found ubiquitously expanded in tumor appeared in blood more at resection than at follow-up.

Documented time point: sample taken at primary tumor resection. Whole RNA was taken from tumor, nontumor lung or frozen PBMC; it was then sequenced unsorted. Donors were around 70 untreated early-stage non-small cell lung cancer patients. The V gene lost 4 bases and the J gene lost 3 bases, with 14 bases spanning the gap. Germline V gene sequence: CDR1 SGHKS, CDR2 YYEKEE (reference sequence). CDR3 size: 14 residues. Many counts were recorded for this clonotype. Its antigen is undetermined. In the library, each TCR cDNA molecule bore its own unique molecular identifier. TCRdb itself ran the 5' RACE reads through MiXCR, one entry per CDR3 protein. The sample holds roughly 48,000 distinct CDR3 sequences, approximately 5.3% seen once.

The V call is TRBV5-5, the J call TRBJ2-7, with D uncertain. This sequence was found in a male donor with early-stage non-small cell lung cancer. The material sequenced was PBMCs, taken at surgery. CDR3 region: CASSRAVASYEQYF. The CDR3 DNA sequence: TGTGCCAGCAGCCGGGCCGTGGCCAGCTACGAGCAGTACTTC.